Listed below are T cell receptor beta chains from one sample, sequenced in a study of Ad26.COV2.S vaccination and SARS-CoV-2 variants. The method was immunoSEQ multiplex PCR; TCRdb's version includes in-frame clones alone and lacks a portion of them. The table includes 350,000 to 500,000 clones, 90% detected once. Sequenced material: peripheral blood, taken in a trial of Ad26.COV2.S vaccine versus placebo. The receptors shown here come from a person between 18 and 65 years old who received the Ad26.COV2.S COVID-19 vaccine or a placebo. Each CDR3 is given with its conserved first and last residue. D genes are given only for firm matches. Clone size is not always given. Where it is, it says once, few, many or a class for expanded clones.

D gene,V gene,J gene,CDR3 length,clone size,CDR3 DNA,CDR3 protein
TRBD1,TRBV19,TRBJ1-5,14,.,TGTGCCAGTAGTATTATGGGACAGGATCAGCCCCAGCATTTT,CASSIMGQDQPQHF
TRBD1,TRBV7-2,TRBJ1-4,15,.,TGTGCCAGCAGCTTATTCGGGACAGGGGTCGAAAAACTGTTTTTT,CASSLFGTGVEKLFF
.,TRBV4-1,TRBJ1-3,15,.,TGCGCCAGCAGCCAAGGATGGGGCAGTGGAAACACCATATATTTT,CASSQGWGSGNTIYF
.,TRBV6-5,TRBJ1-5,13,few,TGTGCCAGCAGATCGGGGAGGAATCAGCCCCAGCATTTT,CASRSGRNQPQHF
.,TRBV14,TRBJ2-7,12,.,TGTGCCAGCAGCCCTTATGGATACGAGCAGTACTTC,CASSPYGYEQYF
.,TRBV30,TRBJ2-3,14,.,TGTGCCTGGAAAGGTTCGGTTGGCACAGATACGCAGTATTTT,CAWKGSVGTDTQYF
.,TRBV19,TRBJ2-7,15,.,TGTGCCAGTAGTGGGGCAGGGGAAAGCTCCTACGAGCAGTACTTC,CASSGAGESSYEQYF
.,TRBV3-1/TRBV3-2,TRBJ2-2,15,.,TGTGCCAGCAGCCAAGGGGGACCGAACACCGGGGAGCTGTTTTTT,CASSQGGPNTGELFF
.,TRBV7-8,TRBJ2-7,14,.,TGTGCCAGCAGCGGCCCAGGGATCGGGTACGAGCAGTACTTC,CASSGPGIGYEQYF
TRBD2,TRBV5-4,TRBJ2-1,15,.,TGTGCCAGCAGCACAGGGGGACTAGCGGGAGATGAGCAGTTCTTC,CASSTGGLAGDEQFF
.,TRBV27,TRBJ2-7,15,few,TGTGCCAGCAGTTTAAAGGGGGGTCAGACCTACGAGCAGTACTTC,CASSLKGGQTYEQYF
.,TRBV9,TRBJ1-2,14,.,TGTGCCAGCAGCGTAGCCGGGGAGTACTATGGCTACACCTTC,CASSVAGEYYGYTF
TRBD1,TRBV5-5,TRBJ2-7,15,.,TGTGCCAGCAGAGGGGGACAGGGGGAGAGCTACGAGCAGTACTTC,CASRGGQGESYEQYF
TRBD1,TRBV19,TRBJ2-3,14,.,TGTGCCAGTAGTATTAGGGACAGGGGAGATACGCAGTATTTT,CASSIRDRGDTQYF
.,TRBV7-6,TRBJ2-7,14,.,TGTGCCAGCAGCTTAGCTGGACTCTCCTACGAGCAGTACTTC,CASSLAGLSYEQYF
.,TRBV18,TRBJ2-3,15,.,TGTGCCAGCTCACCACAAAACGTGGGCACAGATACGCAGTATTTT,CASSPQNVGTDTQYF
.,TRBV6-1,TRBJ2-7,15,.,TGTGCCAGCAGTGACGGACACCCTTCCTCCTACGAGCAGTACTTC,CASSDGHPSSYEQYF
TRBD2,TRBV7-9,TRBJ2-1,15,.,TGTGCCAGCAGTCCCCGGTTAGCGGGAGTAAATGAGCAGTTCTTC,CASSPRLAGVNEQFF
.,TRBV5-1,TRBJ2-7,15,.,TGCGCCAGCAGCCCGACCCAGGGCCCCTCCTACGAGCAGTACTTC,CASSPTQGPSYEQYF
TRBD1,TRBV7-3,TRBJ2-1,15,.,TGTGCCAGCAGCGCGGACAGGGGAACCTACAATGAGCAGTTCTTC,CASSADRGTYNEQFF
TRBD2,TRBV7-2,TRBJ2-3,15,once,TGTGCCAGCAGCCCCCGACTAGCGGGCACAGATACGCAGTATTTT,CASSPRLAGTDTQYF
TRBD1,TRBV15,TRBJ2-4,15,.,TGTGCCACCAGCGCATCGACAGGGGGGGAAAACATTCAGTACTTC,CATSASTGGENIQYF
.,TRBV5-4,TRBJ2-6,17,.,TGTGCCAGCAGCTTTGGGGGCACCGCTTCTGGGGCCAACGTCCTGACTTTC,CASSFGGTASGANVLTF
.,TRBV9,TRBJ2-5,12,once,TGTGCCAGCAGCGCCAGTATGGAGACCCAGTACTTC,CASSASMETQYF
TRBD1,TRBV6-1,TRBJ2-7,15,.,TGTGCCAGCAGTGAACCGGGACAGGGCGGCTACGAGCAGTACTTC,CASSEPGQGGYEQYF